Sequencing of this T cell receptor (beta chain) was carried out in a study of T-cell memory formation after mild COVID-19 (dated by TCRdb to the early 2020s). Describing the broader study: Most TCR sequence clusters were specific to one of the two donors. Longitudinal TCRalpha and TCRbeta repertoire sequencing tracked T-cell clones expanding and contracting after mild COVID-19 in two donors. The cohort comprised two young, previously healthy adult volunteers, one female and one male.

Ficoll-Paque density gradient centrifugation was the method used to isolate PBMCs. General study outcomes and caveats: The second-wave clones that peaked on day 37 were not confirmed to be SARS-CoV-2 specific. Some responding clones were detected in pre-infection memory, which suggested that pre-existing cross-reactive memory T cells had joined the SARS-CoV-2 response. From day 15 to 85, contracting clones showed balanced CD4/CD8 phenotypes, whereas a second wave of clones that expanded from day 15 to 37 leaned towards CD4+. The study covered only two mild cases, and larger cohorts including severe cases with pre-infection samples were considered necessary. Contracting CD4+ clones appeared mostly in the CM and EM memory subsets, whereas CD8+ clones were enriched in EMRA.

The junction carries 17 bases between V and J, which are trimmed by 10 bases and 1 base respectively. CDR1 is given as SGHVS and CDR2 as FQNEAQ, both from the germline V gene. CDR3 length: 15 amino acids, cysteine to phenylalanine. The DNA shown is the 45-base CDR3, in frame from base 1. TCRdb lists the instrument as Illumina NovaSeq 6000. Using 5'RACE with constant-segment primers, TCRalpha and TCRbeta cDNA libraries were constructed, with sample barcodes and unique molecular identifiers added in the process. Trizol reagent was used to extract RNA from every sample. Libraries were amplified in two PCR steps, with a second sample barcode and Illumina TruSeq adapters added in the second step. Sequencing of the libraries was done on an Illumina NovaSeq, producing 2 x 150 bp paired-end reads. Turning to the authors' computational methods: Reads were demultiplexed and collapsed into UMI-guided consensus sequences with migec v1.2.7. Using mixcr v2.1.11, the UMI consensuses were aligned to TRA and TRB V and J templates and assembled into clonotypes. A clonotype was counted as expanded or contracted only if both edgeR and NoisET called the change significant, with noise models trained on biological replicates. For edgeR calls, the cutoffs were a false discovery rate-adjusted p below 0.01 and a log2 fold-change threshold of 1. As an exploratory analysis of dynamics, max-normalized trajectories of the 1000 most abundant clonotypes were examined with PCA combined with hierarchical clustering. The CD4 or CD8 phenotype of responding clones was assigned using the separately sequenced CD4+ and CD8+ repertoires. Clones were called with MiXCR by TCRdb after fastp trimmed the public reads at Q25, and only in-frame beta chains were retained. Each entry is one CDR3 protein sequence, shown with its most common DNA and genes. These V and J calls rely on TCRdb rather than the paper's analysis. Across this sample there are under 200,000 distinct CDR3 sequences, with roughly 12% seen only once. The biggest ten clones account for roughly 3.8% of the sample.

A note on this clonotype: Its antigen is unknown. Per-base quality was not reported, and no clone a single base away is much larger than it.

The chain is encoded by TRBV7-8 joined to TRBJ2-1; TRBD1 is a weak D gene call, 6 bases matching. This TCR was sampled from a man between 18 and 29 years old who had mild COVID-19 (a few samples of this study predate the infection). The sample titles of this study are shuffled in the database, so cell type and time point are left out; the donor was told from shared clones. Input material: PBMCs or a T cell subset sorted from them (not recorded which). Read as DNA, the sequence is TGTGCCAACCAGAAGGACAGTGTGTCCTACAATGAGCAGTTCTTC. Its protein is CANQKDSVSYNEQFF.